There are a few counts of the clone carrying this T cell receptor beta chain. The antigen is undetermined. TCRdb processed the reads anew with MiXCR; each CDR3 protein has one entry. The repertoire holds around 230,000 distinct CDR3 sequences, with under 8.5% as singletons. The sample originates from a study of T cell repertoires in cytomegalovirus infection. Study-wide results and caveats: It was HLA-C-restricted CMV-specific TCR beta clonotypes that dominated the response ex vivo. Cumulative public TCR beta family frequency identified carriers of CMV plus the relevant HLA.

The sequence derives from a human donor in good health (CMV status not recorded). Some clones in this sample may be carry-over from other donors' samples. Material: PBMCs.

Written as DNA, the CDR3 is TGCGCCAGCAGCCCCGCACAGGGTTCCATGAACACTGAAGCTTTCTTT. Amino acid sequence: CASSPAQGSMNTEAFF. The chain is built from TRBV5-1 and TRBJ1-1, with D possibly matching TRBD1 (6 bases). Germline-derived CDR1 and CDR2 are SGHRS and YFSETQ. V lost 4 bases to trimming and J lost 0 bases, with 16 bases between them. This CDR3 comprises 16 residues. Combining the CDR3 with reference TRBV5-1 and TRBJ1-1 gives the whole variable domain KAGVTQTPRYLIKTRGQQVTLSCSPISGHRSVSWYQQTPGQGLQFLFEYFSETQRNKGNFPGRFSGRQFSNSRSEMNVSTLELGDSALYLCASSPAQGSMNTEAFFGQGTRLTVV.